Included here is one T cell receptor (beta chain) sequence, with context. Its cognate antigen is unknown. Measured with immunoSEQ multiplex PCR; TCRdb has only the in-frame clones, and not every one. The sample lists about 19,000 clones, around 80% occurring once. The V end was cut by 2 bases, the J end by 4 bases, with 17 bases between. The CDR3 contains 15 residues. Germline V gives CDR1 SQVTM, CDR2 ANQGSEA. These data are taken from a study of graft-versus-host responses after intestinal transplantation. As for the study in general: Transplants were multivisceral, liver-intestinal, or isolated intestinal. Every recipient underwent anti-thymocyte globulin induction, then tacrolimus and steroids for about three years.

Whole-study findings and limits: The study found high graft-versus-host to host-versus-graft clonal ratios in allografts of patients with graft-donor T cell macrochimerism. Recipient marrow contained GvH clones, some of which appeared first in ileum or blood.

V is TRBV29-1 and J is TRBJ1-2; D is unclear. The sequence was obtained from a human patient who received an intestinal transplant, so some T cells may come from the graft donor. This specimen was PBMCs, taken 14 days after transplant. CDR3 in amino acids: CSVESRMGGSYGYTF. In DNA form, the CDR3 reads TGCAGCGTTGAATCTCGAATGGGAGGGAGCTATGGCTACACCTTC.